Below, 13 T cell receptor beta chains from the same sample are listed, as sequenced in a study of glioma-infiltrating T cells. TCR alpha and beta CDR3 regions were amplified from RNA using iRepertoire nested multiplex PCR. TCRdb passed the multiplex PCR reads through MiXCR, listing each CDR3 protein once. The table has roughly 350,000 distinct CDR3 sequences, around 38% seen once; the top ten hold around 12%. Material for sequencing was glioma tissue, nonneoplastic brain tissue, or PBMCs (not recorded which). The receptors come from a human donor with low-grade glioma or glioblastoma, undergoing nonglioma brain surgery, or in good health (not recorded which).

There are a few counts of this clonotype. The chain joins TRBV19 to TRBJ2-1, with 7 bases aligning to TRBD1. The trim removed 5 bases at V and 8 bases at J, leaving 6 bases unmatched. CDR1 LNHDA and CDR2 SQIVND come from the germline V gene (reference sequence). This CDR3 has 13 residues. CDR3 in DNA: TGTGCCAGTAGTGCCTACACAGGGGATGAGCAGTTCTTC. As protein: CASSAYTGDEQFF.

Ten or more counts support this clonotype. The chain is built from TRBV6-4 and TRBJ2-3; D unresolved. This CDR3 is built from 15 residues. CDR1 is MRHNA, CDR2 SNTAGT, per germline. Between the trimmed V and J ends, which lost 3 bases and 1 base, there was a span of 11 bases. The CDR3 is CASSEGSLGTDTQYF. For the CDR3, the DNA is TGTGCCAGCAGTGAAGGGTCTCTAGGCACAGATACGCAGTATTTT.

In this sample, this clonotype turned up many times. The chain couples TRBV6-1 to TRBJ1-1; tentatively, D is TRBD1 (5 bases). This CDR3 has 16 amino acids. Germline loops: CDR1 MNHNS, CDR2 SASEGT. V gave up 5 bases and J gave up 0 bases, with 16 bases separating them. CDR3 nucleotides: TGTGCCAGCAGTCCCCCGGGGGTACGAATGAACACTGAAGCTTTCTTT. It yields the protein CASSPPGVRMNTEAFF.

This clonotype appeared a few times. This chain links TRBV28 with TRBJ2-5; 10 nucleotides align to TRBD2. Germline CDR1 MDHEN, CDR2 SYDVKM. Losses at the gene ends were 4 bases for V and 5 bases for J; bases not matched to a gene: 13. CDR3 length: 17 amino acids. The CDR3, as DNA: TGTGCCAGCAGTTCTGCCAGCGGGAGGGCCGGCGGGGAGACCCAGTACTTC. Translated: CASSSASGRAGGETQYF.

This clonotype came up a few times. In DNA, the CDR3 is TGTGCCAGCAGCTTTCAGGGGGCGCTGAGCTATGGCTACACCTTC. This translates into CASSFQGALSYGYTF. The chain employs TRBV7-3 and TRBJ1-2; 8 positions agree with TRBD1. The CDR3 has 15 residues. The junction had 7 bases not matched to a gene; V was cut back by 3 bases and J by 4 bases. Germline V gene lookup returns CDR1 SGHTA and CDR2 FQGTGA.

The CDR3 bases are TGTGCCAGCAGCCAAGACGGGGGCGCAGATACGCAGTATTTT. The encoded protein is CASSQDGGADTQYF. This sequence joins TRBV3-1 and TRBJ2-3; D tentatively reads TRBD1 or TRBD2 (6 bases each). The V end lost 0 bases, the J end lost 4 bases, and 8 bases lay between the germline ends. The CDR3 is made up of 14 amino acids. CDR1 is LGHDT and CDR2 is YNNKEL in the germline V gene (reference sequence).

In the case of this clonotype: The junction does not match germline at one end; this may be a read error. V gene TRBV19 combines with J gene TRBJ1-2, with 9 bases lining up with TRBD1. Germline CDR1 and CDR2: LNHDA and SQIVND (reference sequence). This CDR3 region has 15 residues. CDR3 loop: CACSIRPGQGYGYTF. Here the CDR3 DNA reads TGTGCCTGTAGTATTAGACCGGGACAGGGCTACGGCTACACCTTC.

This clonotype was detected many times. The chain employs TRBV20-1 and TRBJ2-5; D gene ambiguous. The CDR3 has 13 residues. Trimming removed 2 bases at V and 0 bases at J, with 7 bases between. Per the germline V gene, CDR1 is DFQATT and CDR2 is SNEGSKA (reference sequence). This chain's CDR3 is CSARRQYQETQYF. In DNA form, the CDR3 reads TGCAGTGCTAGAAGGCAGTACCAAGAGACCCAGTACTTC.

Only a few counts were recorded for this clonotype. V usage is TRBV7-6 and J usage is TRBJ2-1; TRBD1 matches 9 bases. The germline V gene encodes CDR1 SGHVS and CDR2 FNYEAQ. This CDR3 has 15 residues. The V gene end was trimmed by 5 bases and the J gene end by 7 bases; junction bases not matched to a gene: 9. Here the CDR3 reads CASSHPGQGGNEQFF. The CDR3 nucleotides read TGTGCCAGCAGCCACCCGGGACAGGGTGGGAATGAGCAGTTCTTC.

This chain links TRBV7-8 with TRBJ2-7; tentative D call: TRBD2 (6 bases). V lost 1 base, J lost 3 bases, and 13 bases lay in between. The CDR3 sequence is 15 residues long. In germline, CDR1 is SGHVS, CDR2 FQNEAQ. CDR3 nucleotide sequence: TGTGCCAGCAGCTTAGGGGGCGACGGGGGCTACGAGCAGTACTTC. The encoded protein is CASSLGGDGGYEQYF.

The CDR3 loop is CSVEVLAGGISYNEQFF. The CDR3 DNA reads as TGCAGCGTTGAGGTACTAGCGGGAGGTATCTCCTACAATGAGCAGTTCTTC. The rearrangement links TRBV29-1 to TRBJ2-1; 12 nucleotides line up with TRBD2. The CDR3 is made up of 17 amino acids. The junction had 6 bases not matched to a gene; V was cut back by 3 bases and J by 0 bases. In germline, CDR1 is SQVTM, CDR2 ANQGSEA.

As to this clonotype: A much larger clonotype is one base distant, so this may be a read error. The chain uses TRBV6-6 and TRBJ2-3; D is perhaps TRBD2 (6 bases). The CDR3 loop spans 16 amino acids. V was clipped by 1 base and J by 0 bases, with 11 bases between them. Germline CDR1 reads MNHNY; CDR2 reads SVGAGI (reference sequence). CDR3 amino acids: CASSYWVLASTDTQYF. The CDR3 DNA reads TGTGCCAGCAGTTACTGGGTCCTAGCGAGCACAGATACGCAGTATTTT.

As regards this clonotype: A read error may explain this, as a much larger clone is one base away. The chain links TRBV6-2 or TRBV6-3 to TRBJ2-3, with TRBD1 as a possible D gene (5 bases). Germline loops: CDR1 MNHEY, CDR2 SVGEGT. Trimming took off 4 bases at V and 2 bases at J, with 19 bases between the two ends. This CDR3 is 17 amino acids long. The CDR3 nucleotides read TGTGCCAGCAGTTCCGTTGTGGACACAGGTCCCACAGATACGCAGTATTTT. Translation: CASSSVVDTGPTDTQYF.